The source of this T cell receptor (beta chain) is a study of early T cells in non-severe SARS-CoV-2 infection (dated by TCRdb to about 2021). In the study overall: Because TCR sequencing relied on bulk RNA taken from unsorted whole blood, pairing of alpha and beta chains was not possible.

This was a case-control study nested in a cohort of healthcare workers in London, UK, who had nasopharyngeal swab PCR tests and blood samples taken every week. Between 23 and 31 March 2020, the week of the UK lockdown, healthcare workers were enrolled and then followed up weekly for as long as 16 weeks. V gives up 4 bases and J gives up 0 bases, and the segment between their germline ends measures 12 bases. CDR1 is given as SGHTS and CDR2 as YDEGEE, both from the germline V gene. The CDR3 holds 15 amino acids from the cysteine to the phenylalanine. Here the CDR3 DNA is all that survives: 45 bases in frame from base 1. The receptor library was made with 5' RACE. Sequencing was carried out with a NextSeq 500. To correct for sequencing error and PCR bias, the TCR library protocol tagged individual cDNA molecules with unique molecular identifiers. Both TCR alpha and beta chains were sequenced, and tight co-correlation was observed between alpha and beta sequence abundances in each sample. The authors' analysis ran thus. V gene, J gene and CDR3 annotation of TCR sequences was performed with Decombinator V4. TCRs were defined as expanded if a significant change between any two time points was detected under a Poisson model with p below 0.0001. TCR abundances were normalised to the total number of TCRs sequenced per sample and expressed as counts per million. TRAV1-2 paired with TRAJ12, TRAJ20 or TRAJ33 defined MAIT TCRs, while TRAV10 paired with TRAJ18 defined iNKT TCRs. A search of VDJdb, accessed on 1 November 2021, was run for TCRs annotated to CMV, EBV and SARS-CoV-2, with TCRs annotated for multiple antigens excluded. The raw public reads went through TCRdb reprocessing: fastp at Q25, MiXCR clone calling, in-frame beta chains kept. Records with the same CDR3 protein are collapsed into one entry carrying the most frequent genes and DNA. TCRdb assigned the V and J calls; the authors' analysis was not used. The sample data list tens of thousands of distinct CDR3 sequences, and 4.5% to 5.5% of these were observed just once. Roughly 15% of the sample lies in the top ten.

Study-wide findings and limitations: VDJdb matching was skewed toward anti-spike CD8 responses and likely underestimated virus-specific expansions, missing private and CD4 specificities.

This clonotype appeared many times. Its antigen remains undetermined. No much larger clone is present one base from it, and per-base qualities are unavailable. This clonotype was obtained from an adult who was a healthcare worker with PCR-confirmed SARS-CoV-2 infection or an uninfected control (not recorded which). Specimen: whole blood. The sequence is built from TRBV5-8 and TRBJ2-3; too little of a D gene remains to name it. The DNA is as follows: TGTGCCAGCAGCATGGTAGGGCGGAGCACAGATACGCAGTATTTT. The encoded protein is CASSMVGRSTDTQYF.